Presented here are 25 T cell receptor beta chains from one specimen sequenced in a study of cytomegalovirus exposure and HLA in healthy donors. TCRdb's copy holds only in-frame clones and misses some; the assay was immunoSEQ multiplex PCR. The sample has approximately 65,000 clones; about 92% are singletons. The material sequenced was PBMCs. The receptor source for this set is a man aged 18 to 30 in good health and CMV-seropositive.

This rearrangement joins TRBV14 to TRBJ1-2, with D uncertain. V was cut by 4 bases and J by 0 bases, with 3 bases left in between. This CDR3 comprises 12 residues. Germline CDR1 is SGHDN and CDR2 is FVKESK. CDR3 protein: CASSLANYGYTF. Here the CDR3 DNA reads TGTGCCAGCAGCCTAGCTAACTATGGCTACACCTTC.

The chain joins TRBV19 to TRBJ2-5; D possibly corresponds to TRBD2 (5 bases). Trimming left V 8 bases short and J 5 bases short, with 24 bases between. CDR1 and CDR2 from the germline V gene are LNHDA and SQIVND (reference sequence). The CDR3 covers 16 residues. CDR3 nucleotide sequence: TGTGCCAGTCGCCCGAGGGTATCGGGAATAGGGGAGACCCAGTACTTC. Protein sequence: CASRPRVSGIGETQYF.

This sequence joins TRBV18 and TRBJ1-5, with D hard to call. Germline CDR1 is KGHSH and CDR2 is LQKENI. The CDR3 is made up of 14 amino acids. The V end was cut by 0 bases, the J end by 2 bases, with 5 bases between. The CDR3 nucleotides are TGTGCCAGCTCACCACCGTTCGGCAATCAGCCCCAGCATTTT. It yields the protein CASSPPFGNQPQHF. The complete variable domain, with remaining parts taken from reference TRBV18 and TRBJ1-5, reads NAGVMQNPRHLVRRRGQEARLRCSPMKGHSHVYWYRQLPEEGLKFMVYLQKENIIDESGMPKERFSAEFPKEGPSILRIQQVVRGDSAAYFCASSPPFGNQPQHFGDGTRLSIL.

The chain joins TRBV6-1 to TRBJ1-5; maybe TRBD1 (5 bases). The germline V and J ends were trimmed by 7 bases and 0 bases, with 7 bases remaining between them. The length of the CDR3 is 13 residues. CDR1 is MNHNS and CDR2 is SASEGT in the germline V gene. CDR3 DNA sequence: TGTGCCAGCAAGGGGATTAGCAATCAGCCCCAGCATTTT. Translating gives CASKGISNQPQHF.

The chain has TRBV30 and TRBJ1-4; TRBD1 agrees at 9 bases. This CDR3 is 14 amino acids long. Germline V CDR1 and CDR2: GTSNPN, SVGIG (reference sequence). J gave up 7 bases and V 3 bases, and 6 bases lay outside the gene matches. CDR3 in DNA: TGTGCCTGGAGAATACAGGGGGCGAGTGAAAAACTGTTTTTT. Amino acid sequence: CAWRIQGASEKLFF.

This rearrangement joins TRBV19 to TRBJ2-5, with D possibly matching TRBD2 (5 bases). This CDR3 contains 12 residues. Germline-derived CDR1 and CDR2 are LNHDA and SQIVND (reference sequence). V shed 4 bases and J shed 4 bases, with 7 bases lying between them. CDR3 coding DNA: TGTGCCAGTAGTAGGAGCGGAGAGACCCAGTACTTC. It translates to CASSRSGETQYF. The whole variable domain, filled in from reference TRBV19 and TRBJ2-5, reads DGGITQSPKYLFRKEGQNVTLSCEQNLNHDAMYWYRQDPGQGLRLIYYSQIVNDFQKGDIAEGYSVSREKKESFPLTVTSAQKNPTAFYLCASSRSGETQYFGPGTRLLVL.

The chain employs TRBV28 and TRBJ2-7, with TRBD1 matching 7 bases. Trimming took 4 bases from V and 2 from J; bases not matched to a gene: 8. The CDR3 covers 15 residues. Germline CDR1 MDHEN, CDR2 SYDVKM. This chain's CDR3 is CASSSPRDSPYEQYF. The CDR3 DNA follows: TGTGCCAGCAGTTCTCCCCGGGACAGCCCCTACGAGCAGTACTTC.

The chain has TRBV2 and TRBJ2-7; weak D call: TRBD2 (5 bases). The V and J ends lost 4 bases and 4 bases respectively, with 11 bases between them. The germline CDR1 and CDR2 sequences are SNHLY and FYNNEI. The CDR3 has 13 residues. The CDR3 region is CASSVREFYEQYF. The CDR3 DNA follows: TGTGCCAGCAGTGTACGGGAATTTTACGAGCAGTACTTC.

J is TRBJ1-1 and V is TRBV6-5, with TRBD1 identical over 9 bases. Losses at the gene ends were 6 bases for V and 6 bases for J; bases not matched to a gene: 8. This CDR3 region has 14 residues. Germline CDR1 is MNHEY and CDR2 is SVGAGI. The DNA of the CDR3 is TGTGCCAGCAGCCAGAAACGGGACAGGGCTGAAGCTTTCTTT. It yields the protein CASSQKRDRAEAFF.

This clone was found once. The chain uses TRBV30 and TRBJ1-1, with TRBD1 as a possible D gene (5 bases). V was pared by 0 bases and J by 5 bases, with 13 bases between. From germline, CDR1 is GTSNPN and CDR2 SVGIG (reference sequence). The length of the CDR3 is 14 residues. CDR3 protein: CAWSVKGKGTEAFF. The CDR3 bases are TGTGCCTGGAGTGTAAAGGGGAAGGGGACTGAAGCTTTCTTT.

This chain links TRBV6-1 with TRBJ2-7; a possible D gene is TRBD1 (7 bases). This CDR3 has 16 residues. Per the germline V gene, CDR1 is MNHNS and CDR2 is SASEGT. Between the trimmed V and J ends, which lost 2 bases and 0 bases, there was a span of 14 bases. CDR3 region: CASSEITGDSSYEQYF. CDR3 bases: TGTGCCAGCAGTGAAATAACGGGGGACAGCTCCTACGAGCAGTACTTC.

The rearrangement joins TRBV5-1 to TRBJ1-1; D is ambiguous. CDR3 size: 14 residues. V was pared by 1 base and J by 6 bases, with 13 bases between. Germline V gene data show CDR1 as SGHRS and CDR2 as YFSETQ. In DNA form, the CDR3 reads TGCGCCAGCAGCTTGTCGCAGGCATACGCTGAAGCTTTCTTT. It is translated as CASSLSQAYAEAFF.

V is TRBV15 and J is TRBJ1-5; 9 bases match TRBD1. Unmatched junction bases numbered 5, after V lost 6 bases and J lost 8 bases. This CDR3 contains 13 residues. CDR1 and CDR2 (germline): LNHNV, YYDKDF (reference sequence). The CDR3, as DNA: TGTGCCACCAGAACAGGGGGCGGGGAGCCCCAGCATTTT. Its translation is CATRTGGGEPQHF.

This chain uses TRBV11-3 with TRBJ2-5; 7 nucleotides agree with TRBD2. Germline V gene data show CDR1 as SGHNT and CDR2 as YENEEA. The CDR3 runs 18 residues. Trimming at V came to 5 bases and at J to 0 bases, leaving 15 bases not matched to a gene. The CDR3 protein is CASSLSSLSGTDQETQYF. In DNA, the CDR3 is TGTGCCAGCAGCCTATCCTCCCTCAGCGGGACGGACCAAGAGACCCAGTACTTC. Full variable domain (missing parts from reference TRBV11-3 and TRBJ2-5): EAGVVQSPRYKIIEKKQPVAFWCNPISGHNTLYWYLQNLGQGPELLIRYENEEAVDDSQLPKDRFSAERLKGVDSTLKIQPAELGDSAVYLCASSLSSLSGTDQETQYFGPGTRLLVL.

This clone appeared a single time. Here the CDR3 reads CATSINGGSGANVLTF. In DNA, the CDR3 is TGTGCCACCAGCATAAACGGGGGCTCTGGGGCCAACGTCCTGACTTTC. J is TRBJ2-6 and V is TRBV15; maybe TRBD2 (6 bases). Germline V gene data show CDR1 as LNHNV and CDR2 as YYDKDF (reference sequence). There are 16 residues in the CDR3. V lost 4 bases, J lost 0 bases, and 10 bases lay in between.

The chain carries TRBV28 and TRBJ2-2, with D unclear. The CDR3 has 13 amino acids. Germline V gives CDR1 MDHEN, CDR2 SYDVKM. Trimming left V 6 bases short and J 0 bases short, with 5 bases between. CDR3 coding DNA: TGTGCCAGCAGGAGCCCGAACACCGGGGAGCTGTTTTTT. This sequence encodes CASRSPNTGELFF.

Note on this clone: The junction and the germline gene differ at one end; a read error may be behind it. The rearrangement joins TRBV5-4 to TRBJ2-7; 7 nucleotides match TRBD2. In germline, CDR1 is SGHNT, CDR2 YYREEE (reference sequence). This CDR3 is 13 amino acids long. In nucleotides, the CDR3 is TGTGCCAGCAGCTCCGAACGGCGGGAGTCTGGCTCTTTC. As protein: CASSSERRESGSF.

The chain carries TRBV5-1 and TRBJ2-1; 12 bases agree with TRBD2. Trimming removed 4 bases from V and 5 bases from J; junction bases left unmatched: 10. The CDR3 runs to 17 residues. The germline V gene has CDR1 SGHRS and CDR2 YFSETQ. CDR3 sequence (DNA): TGCGCCAGCAGCGTACCCGGGACTAGCGGGCTTAACAATGAGCAGTTCTTC. It codes for CASSVPGTSGLNNEQFF.

The chain uses TRBV28 and TRBJ2-5; 7 nucleotides match TRBD1. From germline, CDR1 is MDHEN and CDR2 SYDVKM. The CDR3 length is 16 residues. V shed 5 bases, J shed 5 bases, and the junction held 14 bases outside the gene matches. The DNA of the CDR3 is TGTGCCAGCAGTCAGAAGGGGGCCGTGGGTAAGGAGACCCAGTACTTC. Protein sequence: CASSQKGAVGKETQYF.

This clone was found once. The chain links TRBV7-3 to TRBJ2-5; D perhaps matches TRBD1 (5 bases). Trimming left V 5 bases short and J 5 bases short, with 12 bases between. This CDR3 comprises 13 residues. Germline V gene lookup returns CDR1 SGHTA and CDR2 FQGTGA. The DNA of the CDR3 is TGTGCCAGCAGCCTGACAGCATCGGAGACCCAGTACTTC. This sequence encodes CASSLTASETQYF.

V usage is TRBV2 and J usage is TRBJ1-2; 7 bases agree with TRBD1. CDR1 SNHLY and CDR2 FYNNEI come from the germline V gene. The CDR3 totals 13 residues. V lost 3 bases to trimming and J lost 6 bases; unmatched junction nucleotides: 4. The CDR3 is CASSDRGQNGYTF. The CDR3 bases are TGTGCCAGCAGTGATAGGGGGCAGAATGGCTACACCTTC.

The chain couples TRBV7-9 to TRBJ1-1; no clear D gene. V was clipped by 5 bases and J by 6 bases, with 10 bases between them. The CDR3 has 12 residues. Germline-derived CDR1 and CDR2 are SEHNR and FQNEAQ (reference sequence). CDR3: CASSDVRAEAFF. The DNA for the CDR3 is TGTGCCAGCAGCGATGTGCGTGCTGAAGCTTTCTTT. The full variable domain, its missing parts supplied by reference TRBV7-9 and TRBJ1-1, is DTGVSQNPRHKITKRGQNVTFRCDPISEHNRLYWYRQTLGQGPEFLTYFQNEAQLEKSRLLSDRFSAERPKGSFSTLEIQRTEQGDSAMYLCASSDVRAEAFFGQGTRLTVV.

This chain connects TRBV7-9 to TRBJ2-7; 11 bases are shared with TRBD2. Per germline, CDR1 SEHNR and CDR2 FQNEAQ (reference sequence). The CDR3 is made up of 15 amino acids. Trimming cost V 5 bases and J 2 bases; bases outside gene matches: 5. The CDR3 loop reads CASSVGTSGTYEQYF. The DNA of the CDR3 is TGTGCCAGCAGCGTAGGGACTAGCGGAACCTACGAGCAGTACTTC.

This chain joins TRBV7-8 and TRBJ1-1; TRBD1 might be the D (6 bases). This CDR3 contains 17 residues. Looked up from germline, CDR1 is SGHVS and CDR2 is FQNEAQ. V was cut by 4 bases and J by 0 bases, with 18 bases left in between. The CDR3 spells CASSSRGGFEMNTEAFF. Here the CDR3 DNA reads TGTGCCAGCAGCTCGAGAGGGGGTTTTGAGATGAACACTGAAGCTTTCTTT.

The CDR3, as DNA: TGTGCCAGCAGTTTGGGACAGATAAAGAACACTGAAGCTTTCTTT. This translates into CASSLGQIKNTEAFF. V gene TRBV6-5 combines with J gene TRBJ1-1; 7 bases agree with TRBD1. CDR1 is MNHEY, CDR2 SVGAGI, per germline. With 4 bases clipped from V and 1 base from J, the junction kept 6 bases outside the gene matches. This CDR3 spans 15 amino acids.